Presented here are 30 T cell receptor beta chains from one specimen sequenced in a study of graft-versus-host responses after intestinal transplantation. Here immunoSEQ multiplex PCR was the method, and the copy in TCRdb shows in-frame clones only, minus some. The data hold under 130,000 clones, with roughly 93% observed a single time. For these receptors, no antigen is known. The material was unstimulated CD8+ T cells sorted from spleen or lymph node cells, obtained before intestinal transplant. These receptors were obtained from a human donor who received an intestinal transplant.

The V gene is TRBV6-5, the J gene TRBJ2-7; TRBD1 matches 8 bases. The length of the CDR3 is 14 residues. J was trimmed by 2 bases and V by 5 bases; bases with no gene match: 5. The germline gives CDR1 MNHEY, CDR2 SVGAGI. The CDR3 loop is CASSTGGTTYEQYF. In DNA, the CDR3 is TGTGCCAGCAGTACAGGGGGTACTACCTACGAGCAGTACTTC.

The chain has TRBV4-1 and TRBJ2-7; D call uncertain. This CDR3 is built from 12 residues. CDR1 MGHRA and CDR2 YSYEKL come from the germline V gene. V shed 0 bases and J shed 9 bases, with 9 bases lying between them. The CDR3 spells CASSQDGIVQYF. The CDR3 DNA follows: TGCGCCAGCAGCCAAGATGGAATCGTGCAGTACTTC.

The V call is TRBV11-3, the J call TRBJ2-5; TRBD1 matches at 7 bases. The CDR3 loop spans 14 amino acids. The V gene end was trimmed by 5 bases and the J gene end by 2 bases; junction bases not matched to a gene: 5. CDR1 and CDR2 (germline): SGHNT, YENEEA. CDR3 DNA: TGTGCCAGCAGCCCCCGGGACAGTCAAGAGACCCAGTACTTC. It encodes CASSPRDSQETQYF.

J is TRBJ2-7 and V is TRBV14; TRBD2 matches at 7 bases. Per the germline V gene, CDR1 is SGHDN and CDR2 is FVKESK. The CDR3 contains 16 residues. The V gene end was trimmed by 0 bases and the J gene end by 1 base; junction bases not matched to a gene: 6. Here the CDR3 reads CASSQDAGDVSYEQYF. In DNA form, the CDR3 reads TGTGCCAGCAGCCAAGATGCGGGGGACGTATCCTACGAGCAGTACTTC.

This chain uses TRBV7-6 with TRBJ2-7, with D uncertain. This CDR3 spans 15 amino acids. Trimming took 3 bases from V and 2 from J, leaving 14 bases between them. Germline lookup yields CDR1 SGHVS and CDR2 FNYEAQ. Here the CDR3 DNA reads TGTGCCAGCAGCTTGGCTTCGGACCCGGCCTACGAGCAGTACTTC. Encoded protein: CASSLASDPAYEQYF.

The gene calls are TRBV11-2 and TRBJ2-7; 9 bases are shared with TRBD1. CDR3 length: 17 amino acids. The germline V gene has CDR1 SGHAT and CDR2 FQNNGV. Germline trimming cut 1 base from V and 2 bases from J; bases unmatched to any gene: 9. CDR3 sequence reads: CASSLVPSGTGTYEQYF. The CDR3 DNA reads TGTGCCAGCAGCTTAGTTCCGTCCGGGACAGGGACCTACGAGCAGTACTTC.

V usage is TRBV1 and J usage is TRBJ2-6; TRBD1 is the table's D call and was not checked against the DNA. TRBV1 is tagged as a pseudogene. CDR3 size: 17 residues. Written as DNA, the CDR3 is TGCACCAGCAGCCAATACAGACGAGACTCTGGGGCCAACGTCCTGACTTTC. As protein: CTSSQYRRDSGANVLTF.

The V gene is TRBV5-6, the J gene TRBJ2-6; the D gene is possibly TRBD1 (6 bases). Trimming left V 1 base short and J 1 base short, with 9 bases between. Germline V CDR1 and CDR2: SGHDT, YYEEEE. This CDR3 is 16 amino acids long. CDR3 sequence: CASSLLTGSGANVLTF. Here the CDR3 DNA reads TGTGCCAGCAGCTTGCTAACAGGGTCTGGGGCCAACGTCCTGACTTTC.

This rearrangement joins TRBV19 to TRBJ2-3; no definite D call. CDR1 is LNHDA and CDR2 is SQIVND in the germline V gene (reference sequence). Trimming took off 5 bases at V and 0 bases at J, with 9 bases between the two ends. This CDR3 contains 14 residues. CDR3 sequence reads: CASSQSMSTDTQYF. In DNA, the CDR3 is TGTGCCAGTAGTCAATCCATGAGCACAGATACGCAGTATTTT.

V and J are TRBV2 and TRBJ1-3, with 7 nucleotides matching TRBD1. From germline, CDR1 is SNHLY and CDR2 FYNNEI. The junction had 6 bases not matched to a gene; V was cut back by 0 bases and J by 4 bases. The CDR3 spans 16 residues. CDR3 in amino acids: CASSEAGQITGNTIYF. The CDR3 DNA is TGTGCCAGCAGTGAAGCGGGACAGATCACCGGAAACACCATATATTTT.

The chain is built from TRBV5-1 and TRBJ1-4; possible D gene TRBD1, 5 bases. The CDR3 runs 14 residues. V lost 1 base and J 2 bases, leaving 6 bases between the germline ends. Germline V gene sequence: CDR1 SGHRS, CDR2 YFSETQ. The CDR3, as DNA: TGCGCCAGCAGCTTGTGGGGGACTAATGAAAAACTGTTTTTT. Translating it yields CASSLWGTNEKLFF.

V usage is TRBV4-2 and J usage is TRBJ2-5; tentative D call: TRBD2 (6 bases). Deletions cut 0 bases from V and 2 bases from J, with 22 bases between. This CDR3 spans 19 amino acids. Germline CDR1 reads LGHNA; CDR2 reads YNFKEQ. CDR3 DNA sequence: TGTGCCAGCAGCCAAGATTGGAGAATCAAGGGACTTGAGCAAGAGACCCAGTACTTC. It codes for CASSQDWRIKGLEQETQYF.

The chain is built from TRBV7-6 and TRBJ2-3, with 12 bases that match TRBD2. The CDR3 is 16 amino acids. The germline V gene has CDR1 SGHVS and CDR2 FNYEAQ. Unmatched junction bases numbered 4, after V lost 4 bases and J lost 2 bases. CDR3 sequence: CASSSRLAGDTDTQYF. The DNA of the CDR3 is TGTGCCAGCAGCTCCCGACTAGCGGGGGACACAGATACGCAGTATTTT.

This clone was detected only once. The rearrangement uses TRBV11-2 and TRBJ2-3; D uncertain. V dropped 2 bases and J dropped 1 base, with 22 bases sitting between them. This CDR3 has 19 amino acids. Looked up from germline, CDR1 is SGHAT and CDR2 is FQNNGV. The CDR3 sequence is CASSLRVGEGPEGTDTQYF. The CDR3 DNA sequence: TGTGCCAGCAGCTTACGGGTAGGAGAAGGTCCAGAGGGCACAGATACGCAGTATTTT.

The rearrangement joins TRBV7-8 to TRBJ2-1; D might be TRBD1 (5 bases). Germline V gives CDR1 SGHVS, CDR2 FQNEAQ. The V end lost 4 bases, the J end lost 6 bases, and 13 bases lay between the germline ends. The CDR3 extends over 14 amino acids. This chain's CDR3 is CASSSQGRLNEQFF. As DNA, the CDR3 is TGTGCCAGCAGCTCTCAGGGCAGGCTCAATGAGCAGTTCTTC.

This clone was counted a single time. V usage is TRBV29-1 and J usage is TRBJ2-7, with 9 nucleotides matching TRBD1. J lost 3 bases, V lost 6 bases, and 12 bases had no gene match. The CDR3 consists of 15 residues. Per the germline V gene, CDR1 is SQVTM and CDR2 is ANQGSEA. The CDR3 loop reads CSVAQAGTGSYEQYF. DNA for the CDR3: TGCAGCGTCGCACAAGCCGGGACAGGGAGCTACGAGCAGTACTTC.

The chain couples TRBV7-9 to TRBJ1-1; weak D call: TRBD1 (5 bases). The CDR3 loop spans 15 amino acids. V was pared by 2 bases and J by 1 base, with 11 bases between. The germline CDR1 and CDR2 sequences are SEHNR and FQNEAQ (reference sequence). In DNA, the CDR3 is TGTGCCAGCAGCTTAATCGTGGGGGAGAACACTGAAGCTTTCTTT. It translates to CASSLIVGENTEAFF.

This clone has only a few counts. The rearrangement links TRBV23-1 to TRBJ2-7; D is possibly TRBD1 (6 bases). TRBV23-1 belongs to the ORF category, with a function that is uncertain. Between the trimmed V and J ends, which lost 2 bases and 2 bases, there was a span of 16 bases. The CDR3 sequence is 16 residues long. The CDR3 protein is CASSQVGHGWTYEQYF. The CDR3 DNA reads TGCGCCAGCAGTCAAGTGGGACACGGTTGGACCTACGAGCAGTACTTC.

CDR3 DNA sequence: TGTGCCAGCAGTGAAGAAACTCGGGATGAGCAGTTCTTC. This encodes CASSEETRDEQFF. J is TRBJ2-1 and V is TRBV2; D is undetermined. The V and J ends lost 1 base and 8 bases respectively, with 9 bases between them. The germline V gene has CDR1 SNHLY and CDR2 FYNNEI. The CDR3 extends over 13 amino acids.

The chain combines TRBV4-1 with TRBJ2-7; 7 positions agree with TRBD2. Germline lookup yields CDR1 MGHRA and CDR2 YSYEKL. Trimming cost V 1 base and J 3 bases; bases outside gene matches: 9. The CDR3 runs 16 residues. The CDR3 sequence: CASSQGRGGVYYEQYF. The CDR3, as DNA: TGCGCCAGCAGCCAAGGTAGGGGAGGGGTTTACTACGAGCAGTACTTC.

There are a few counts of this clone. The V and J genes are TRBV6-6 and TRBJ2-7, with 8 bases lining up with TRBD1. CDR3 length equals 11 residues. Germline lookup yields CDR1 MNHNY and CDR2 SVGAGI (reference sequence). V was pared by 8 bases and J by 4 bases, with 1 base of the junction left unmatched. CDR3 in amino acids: CASGTGYEQYF. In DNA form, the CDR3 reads TGTGCCAGCGGGACAGGATACGAGCAGTACTTC.

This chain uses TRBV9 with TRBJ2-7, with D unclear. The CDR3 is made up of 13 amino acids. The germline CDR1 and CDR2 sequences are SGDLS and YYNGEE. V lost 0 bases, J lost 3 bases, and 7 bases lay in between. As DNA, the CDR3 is TGTGCCAGCAGCGTAGGTCCGATCTACGAGCAGTACTTC. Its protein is CASSVGPIYEQYF.

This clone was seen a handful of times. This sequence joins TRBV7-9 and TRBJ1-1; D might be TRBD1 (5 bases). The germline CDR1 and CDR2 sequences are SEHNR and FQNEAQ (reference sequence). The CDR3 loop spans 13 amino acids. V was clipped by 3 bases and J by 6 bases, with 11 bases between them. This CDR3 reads CASSFGGGAEAFF. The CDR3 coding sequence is TGTGCCAGCAGCTTCGGGGGAGGGGCTGAAGCTTTCTTT.

Here the CDR3 reads CSDRASYGYTF. Written as DNA, the CDR3 is TGCAGCGACAGGGCCAGTTATGGCTACACCTTC. The chain links TRBV29-1 to TRBJ1-2; perhaps TRBD1 as D (6 bases). V was trimmed by 7 bases and J by 5 bases, leaving 11 bases between them. This CDR3 has 11 residues. Germline-derived CDR1 and CDR2 are SQVTM and ANQGSEA.

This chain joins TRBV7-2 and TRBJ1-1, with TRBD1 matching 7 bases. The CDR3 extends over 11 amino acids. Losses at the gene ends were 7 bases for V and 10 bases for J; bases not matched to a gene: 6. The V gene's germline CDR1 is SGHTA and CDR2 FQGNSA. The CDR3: CASMRGLGAFF. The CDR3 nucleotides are TGTGCCAGCATGAGGGGGCTTGGAGCTTTCTTT. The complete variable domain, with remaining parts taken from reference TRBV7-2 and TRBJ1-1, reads GAGVSQSPSNKVTEKGKDVELRCDPISGHTALYWYRQSLGQGLEFLIYFQGNSAPDKSGLPSDRFSAERTGGSVSTLTIQRTQQEDSAVYLCASMRGLGAFFGQGTRLTVV.

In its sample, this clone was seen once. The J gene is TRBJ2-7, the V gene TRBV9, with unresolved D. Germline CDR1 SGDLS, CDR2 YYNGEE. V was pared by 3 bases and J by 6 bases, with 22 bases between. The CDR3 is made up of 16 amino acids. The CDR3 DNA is TGTGCCAGCAGCGGCGGAGCTGGATCCCTCGACGGCGAGCAGTACTTC. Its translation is CASSGGAGSLDGEQYF.

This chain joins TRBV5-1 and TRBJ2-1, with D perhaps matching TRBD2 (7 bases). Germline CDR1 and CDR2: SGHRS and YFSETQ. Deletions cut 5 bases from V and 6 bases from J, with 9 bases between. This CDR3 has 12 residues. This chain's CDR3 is CASRGGANEQFF. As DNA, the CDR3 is TGCGCCAGCAGGGGGGGGGCCAATGAGCAGTTCTTC.

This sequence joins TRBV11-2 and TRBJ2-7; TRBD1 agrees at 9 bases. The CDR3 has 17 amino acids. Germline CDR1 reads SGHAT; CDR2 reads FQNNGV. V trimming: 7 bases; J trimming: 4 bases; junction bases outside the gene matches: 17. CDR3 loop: CASTETGAGQGLYEQYF. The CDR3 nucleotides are TGTGCCAGCACAGAGACCGGAGCGGGACAGGGTTTATACGAGCAGTACTTC.

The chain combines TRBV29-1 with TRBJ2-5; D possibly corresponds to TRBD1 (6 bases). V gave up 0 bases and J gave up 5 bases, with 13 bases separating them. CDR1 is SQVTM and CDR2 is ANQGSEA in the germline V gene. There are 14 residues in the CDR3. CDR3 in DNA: TGCAGCGTTGAAGACGAGGGGGTCCTGGAGACCCAGTACTTC. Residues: CSVEDEGVLETQYF.

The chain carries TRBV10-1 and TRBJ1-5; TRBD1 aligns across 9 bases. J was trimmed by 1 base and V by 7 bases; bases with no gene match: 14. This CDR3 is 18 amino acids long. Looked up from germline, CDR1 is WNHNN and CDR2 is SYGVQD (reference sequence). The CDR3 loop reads CASTARDREERSNQPQHF. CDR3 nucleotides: TGCGCCAGCACTGCCCGGGACAGGGAAGAGAGGAGCAATCAGCCCCAGCATTTT.